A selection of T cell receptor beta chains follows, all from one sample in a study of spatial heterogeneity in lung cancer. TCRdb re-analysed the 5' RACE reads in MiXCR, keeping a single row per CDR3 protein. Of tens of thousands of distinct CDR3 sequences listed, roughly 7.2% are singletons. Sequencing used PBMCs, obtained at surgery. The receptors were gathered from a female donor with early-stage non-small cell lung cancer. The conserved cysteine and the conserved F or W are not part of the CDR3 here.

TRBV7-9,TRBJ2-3,ASSLKRGGSSSTDTQY
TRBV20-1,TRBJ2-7,SARRDSAGEQY
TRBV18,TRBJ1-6,ASSLETGSPLH
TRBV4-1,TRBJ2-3,ASSLLPGQGKY
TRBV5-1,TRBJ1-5,ASSSEGNQPQH
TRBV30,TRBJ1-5,AWSVWALGQPQH
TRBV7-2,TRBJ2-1,ASSLQNQENEQF
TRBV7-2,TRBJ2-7,ASSRTSGRPYEQY
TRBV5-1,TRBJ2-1,ASTVSGVQDEQF
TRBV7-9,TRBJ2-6,ASSPRPGQRAPGANVLT
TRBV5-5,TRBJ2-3,ASKGTEADTQY
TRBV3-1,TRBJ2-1,ASSPSYNEQF
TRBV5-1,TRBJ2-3,ASSLLGAGVDTQY
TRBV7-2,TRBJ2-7,ASSLAGQIYEQY
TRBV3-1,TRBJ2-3,ASSLLPTDTQY
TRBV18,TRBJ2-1,ASSLLAVGLPSYNEQF
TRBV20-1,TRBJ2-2,SAAGTGGNTGELF
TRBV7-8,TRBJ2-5,ASNSHMRGQETQY
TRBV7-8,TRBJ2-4,ASSSERGNIQY
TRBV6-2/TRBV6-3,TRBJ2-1,ASSQDNYNEQF
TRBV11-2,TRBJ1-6,ASSWERDYNSPLH
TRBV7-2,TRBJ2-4,ASSFRDRAPPAKNIQY
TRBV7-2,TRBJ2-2,ASSLRGYTGELF
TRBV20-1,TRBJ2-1,SATGTGNEQF
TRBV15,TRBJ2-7,ATSRDRGAYEQY
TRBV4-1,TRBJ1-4,ASSQAGTTNEKLF
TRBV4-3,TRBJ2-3,ASSQAGYENTDTQY
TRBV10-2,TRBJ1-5,ASSDPGAVGQPQH